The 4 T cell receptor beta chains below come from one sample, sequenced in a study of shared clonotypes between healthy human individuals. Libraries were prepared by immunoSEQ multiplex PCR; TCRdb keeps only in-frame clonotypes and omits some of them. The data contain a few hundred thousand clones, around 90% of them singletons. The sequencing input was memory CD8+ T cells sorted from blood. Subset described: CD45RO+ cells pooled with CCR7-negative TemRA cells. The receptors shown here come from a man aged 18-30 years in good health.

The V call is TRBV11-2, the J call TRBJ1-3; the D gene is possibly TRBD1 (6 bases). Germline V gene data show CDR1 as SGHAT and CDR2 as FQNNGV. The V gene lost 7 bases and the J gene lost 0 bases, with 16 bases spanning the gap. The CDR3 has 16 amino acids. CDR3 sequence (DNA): TGTGCCAGCACGTTAGCTGGGACACCCTCTGGAAACACCATATATTTT. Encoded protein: CASTLAGTPSGNTIYF.

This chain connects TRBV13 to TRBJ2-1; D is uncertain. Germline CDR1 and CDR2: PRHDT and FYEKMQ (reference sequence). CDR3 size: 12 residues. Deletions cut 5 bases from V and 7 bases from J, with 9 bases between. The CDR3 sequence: CASSLDRNEQFF. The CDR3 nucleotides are TGTGCCAGCAGCCTCGACCGGAATGAGCAGTTCTTC.

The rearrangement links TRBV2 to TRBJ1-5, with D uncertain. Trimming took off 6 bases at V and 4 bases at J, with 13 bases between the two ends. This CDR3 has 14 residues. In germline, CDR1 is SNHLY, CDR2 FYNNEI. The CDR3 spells CASRNEGVNQPQHF. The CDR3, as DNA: TGTGCCAGCAGGAACGAGGGAGTAAATCAGCCCCAGCATTTT.

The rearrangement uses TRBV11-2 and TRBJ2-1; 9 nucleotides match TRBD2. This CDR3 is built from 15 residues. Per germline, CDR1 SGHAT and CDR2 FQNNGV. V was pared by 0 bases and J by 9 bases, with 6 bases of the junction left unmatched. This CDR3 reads CASSLEAGGPGEQFF. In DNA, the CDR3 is TGTGCCAGCAGCTTAGAGGCGGGAGGGCCTGGTGAGCAGTTCTTC.